This T cell receptor (beta chain) was sequenced in a study of monozygotic twins with inflammatory bowel disease. Every single donor had a roughly 2.5 ml blood sample drawn. No sorting of T cells preceded isolation of total RNA from whole blood. Study-level points and caveats: Versus healthy twins, IBD patients showed fewer clonotypes shared with others, especially with disease activity.

The CDR3 runs to 15 residues. The germline CDR1 and CDR2 sequences are SGHTA and FQGNSA. About this clonotype itself: The antigen remains undetermined.

Template switching appended UMIs that held a 6-nucleotide sample barcode. TCRdb derives one entry per CDR3 protein from the 5' RACE reads, leaving out DNA. This sample contains a few hundred thousand distinct CDR3 sequences. The material sequenced was blood. This receptor was taken from a human donor with ulcerative colitis or Crohn's disease, or a healthy co-twin of an affected twin (not recorded which). The chain combines TRBV7-2 with TRBJ2-6. The CDR3 spells CASSATSSGANVLTF.